This T cell receptor beta chain is from a study of long-term antiretroviral therapy in people with HIV (dated by TCRdb to about 2022). For the study in its entirety: The earliest samples were collected roughly a decade before the 2015 WHO recommendation for immediate ART, at a time when ART was usually postponed until CD4 counts fell. Test extractions of a monoclonal T-cell line alongside 33 polyclonal samples showed no cross-contamination during QIAcube processing. Whether ART initiation and durable HIV suppression were associated with changes in peripheral blood TRB repertoire composition and diversity was tested in a retrospective serial study. A total of about 200 cryopreserved PBMC samples were contributed to the cohort by 30 adults with confirmed HIV infection, with samples collected serially over a mean of approximately six years (range 1-12). About 40% of the roughly 30 participants with HIV were female. The research as a whole found: Because cell numbers in pre-ART samples were limited, unsorted PBMC were profiled instead of sorted CD4+ and CD8+ T cells. The samples span the years 2004 to 2017, and the ART regimens used may be less effective than current regimens. Compared with controls, HIV repertoires had narrower CDR3 length ranges, and the network structure pointed to an antigen-experienced repertoire that shifted only slightly toward naive after ART. A significant increase in TRB diversity was found to be associated with ART initiation, although TRB diversity was observed to remain significantly below that of transplant donor controls even after long-term ART. Expanded TRB clones identified before ART initiation dominated the repertoire at all time points, although this dominance fluctuated and declined in many PLHIV after ART. Inferences about post-ART repertoire changes are limited because no data were available on ART adherence, viral resistance or therapy changes. Since PBMC availability was limited, sequencing covered only the TCR beta chain, with no alpha chain pairing.

Of note for this clone: No antigen is known for it. The sample holds no much larger clone one base away, and base qualities are not on file.

The immunoSEQ hsTCRB v3.0 assay was used at survey level resolution to sequence the TRB variable region. A depth of roughly 40,000-55,000 T-cell genomes per sample was targeted for TRB sequencing. An Illumina MiSeq with a v3 150-cycle kit was used to sequence the pooled TRB libraries. In the original analysis: Analysis of repertoires was carried out in R inside a reproducible Nextflow workflow spanning QC, data transformation and analysis. Custom analyses were implemented in LymphoSeq2, an R package for AIRR-Seq data exploration. Four samples that produced fewer than 5000 total TRB sequences were removed, so 200 or so HIV repertoires were analyzed. Among the 190 or so HIV repertoires that were kept, around 59 were collected before ART initiation and around 130 were collected after ART initiation. Repertoires were downsampled to 5000 TRB nucleotide sequences, with summary statistics averaged over 100 downsampling iterations. The analysis kept only TRB sequences whose CDR3 regions were at least seven amino acids long. A Shannon entropy-derived clonality score and the Gini coefficient were used to measure diversity. In repertoire networks, the top 5000 CDR3 amino acid sequences were linked whenever an edit distance of one separated two sequences. For TRB CDR3 amino acid sequences, antigen specificity groups and MHC restriction were predicted with GLIPH2. To flag known CMV, EBV, HIV or tissue antigen associations, CDR3 amino acid sequences were matched against VDJdb and McPAS-TCR. Pre-ART, post-ART and control groups were compared with Wilcoxon signed-rank tests and Holm-Bonferroni correction. Held by TCRdb, this immuneACCESS table contains in-frame sequences only and omits some clones. Under half of the omission traces to an unresolved V gene where checked; the cause of the rest is unknown. The V and J calls and clone size are taken from that table; D and trimming were inferred from the DNA. For this sample the table gives 35,000 to 45,000 clones, of which 80% were detected only once. The top ten hold approximately 5.5% of the sample.

Participants were included only if at least one PBMC sample before ART initiation and at least two post-ART samples were available. All participants with HIV were treated in the United States of America. Before DNA extraction, cryopreserved samples containing roughly 1-10 million PBMC were thawed and washed. At the time of the earliest PBMC sample, participants with HIV were aged between roughly 20 and 60 years. PBMC samples were contributed by each participant from 1-4 timepoints before ART initiation and 2-8 timepoints after ART initiation, with a median of 7 samples. Serial HIV viral load, CD4+ T-cell count, ART history and demographic data were obtained for every participant. A Qiagen kit on a QIAcube was used to extract genomic DNA from unsorted PBMC, with samples processed in batches of 12. The receptor comes from a man aged 25-40 years with HIV. The sequencing used unsorted PBMCs, collected 3.4 years after starting antiretroviral therapy.

The base sequence is TGCGCCAGCAGCCAAGAGGGACAGGGAGACACCTCTAGCAATCAGCCCCAGCATTTT. It translates as CASSQEGQGDTSSNQPQHF. The sequence links TRBV4-3 to TRBJ1-5; 9 central nucleotides agree with TRBD1. Based on the germline V gene, the CDR1 and CDR2 sequences are LGHNA and YSLEER. The V end gives up 0 bases and the J end 0 bases, leaving 9 bases in the junction not matched to a gene. The CDR3 numbers 19 residues from cysteine through phenylalanine. Of all the DNA, just the CDR3 is kept, 57 bases in frame from base 1.